Sequencing of this TCR beta chain was carried out in a study of cytomegalovirus exposure and HLA in healthy donors. Both 60 Vbeta primers and 13 Jbeta primers went into the PCR. Repertoires were generated with immunoSEQ multiplex PCR, while TCRdb's copy carries only in-frame clones and drops some. The data show some 190,000 clones, over 80% seen once. A note on this clone: Its antigen remains unidentified.

Points from the study as a whole: Sequences of the TCR beta chain were said to predict the HLA-A and HLA-B alleles of most subjects accurately. A later analysis by the authors found several of the most significant clusters apparently linked to common viral pathogens. Altogether, 164 TCR beta chains were recorded as cytomegalovirus-associated.

The sequence came from a girl aged 5-17 years in good health and CMV-seropositive. Material: PBMCs.

This chain's CDR3 is CAISDKQTYTEAFF. Written as DNA, the CDR3 is TGTGCCATCAGTGATAAACAGACCTACACTGAAGCTTTCTTT. V is TRBV10-3 and J is TRBJ1-1; D gene uncertain. The CDR3 has 14 residues. CDR1 ENHRY and CDR2 SYGVKD come from the germline V gene. V lost 3 bases to trimming and J lost 3 bases, with 11 bases between them.